These 21 T cell receptor beta chains share one sample of origin, sequenced in a study of blood T cell repertoires in COVID-19. Assay used: immunoSEQ multiplex PCR; TCRdb lists only in-frame clones, some missing. The sample shows about 340,000 clones, around 83% of them seen only once. The material sequenced was peripheral blood. These receptor sequences come from a man aged 30 to 45 with active or convalescent COVID-19.

The rearrangement links TRBV6-2 or TRBV6-3 to TRBJ2-7; D may be TRBD1 (5 bases). Germline CDR1 reads MNHEY; CDR2 reads SVGEGT. The CDR3 totals 13 residues. V lost 2 bases and J 5 bases, leaving 10 bases between the germline ends. CDR3 DNA sequence: TGTGCCAGCAGTTACGTGGGGCGCAACGAGCAGTACTTC. Its translation: CASSYVGRNEQYF.

The chain carries TRBV7-3 and TRBJ2-1, with TRBD2 matching over 8 bases. Germline V gives CDR1 SGHTA, CDR2 FQGTGA. CDR3 length: 15 residues. J lost 6 bases, V lost 4 bases, and 8 bases had no gene match. CDR3 nucleotide sequence: TGTGCCAGCAGCTCACTAGCGGCATATAGCAATGAGCAGTTCTTC. It codes for CASSSLAAYSNEQFF.

A note on this clone: An end of the junction does not agree with germline; a read error may underlie this. V and J are TRBV15 and TRBJ1-4, with 7 bases that match TRBD1. The CDR3 has 16 residues. Germline V gene lookup returns CDR1 LNHNV and CDR2 YYDKDF (reference sequence). Here the CDR3 reads CATSRDRVAANEKLFF. The CDR3 region has the DNA TGTGCCACCAGCCGAGACAGGGTTGCCGCTAATGAAAAACTGTTTTTT.

The rearrangement links TRBV30 to TRBJ2-7; tentative D call: TRBD2 (5 bases). Per the germline V gene, CDR1 is GTSNPN and CDR2 is SVGIG (reference sequence). The CDR3 runs to 12 residues. Trimming stripped 2 bases from V and 9 bases from J, with 14 bases between. CDR3: CAWSSAGKVQYF. DNA for the CDR3: TGTGCCTGGAGTTCGGCGGGTAAGGTGCAGTACTTC.

This clone was seen more than once but under ten times. The CDR3 DNA sequence: TGTGCCAGCAGCTCCCTAGTTCAGAGTGAGCAGTTCTTC. Translated: CASSSLVQSEQFF. This rearrangement joins TRBV11-2 to TRBJ2-1; D remains ambiguous. V was trimmed by 4 bases and J by 9 bases, leaving 13 bases between them. CDR1 is SGHAT, CDR2 FQNNGV, per germline. This CDR3 is built from 13 residues. The full variable domain, in which reference TRBV11-2 and TRBJ2-1 provide the parts outside the CDR3, is EAGVAQSPRYKIIEKRQSVAFWCNPISGHATLYWYQQILGQGPKLLIQFQNNGVVDDSQLPKDRFSAERLKGVDSTLKIQPAKLEDSAVYLCASSSLVQSEQFFGPGTRLTVL.

CDR3 sequence (DNA): TGTGCCAGCAGTTACTCGAAGGCCGGGTACTCCGGGCAGTACTTC. Amino acids: CASSYSKAGYSGQYF. The genes are TRBV6-5 and TRBJ2-7; the D is unclear. The CDR3 consists of 15 residues. From germline, CDR1 is MNHEY and CDR2 SVGAGI. The V gene lost 0 bases and the J gene lost 9 bases, with 18 bases spanning the gap.

The chain recombines TRBV6-2 or TRBV6-3 with TRBJ2-3; no clear D. From germline, CDR1 is MNHEY and CDR2 SVGEGT. V dropped 2 bases and J dropped 10 bases, with 13 bases sitting between them. The CDR3 has 13 amino acids. CDR3: CASSYAELQPQYF. The DNA for the CDR3 is TGTGCCAGCAGTTACGCGGAATTGCAGCCGCAGTATTTT.

V and J are TRBV6-5 and TRBJ2-7; 12 bases are a match to TRBD2. This CDR3 contains 15 residues. The ends lost 7 bases at V and 0 bases at J; junction bases unmatched: 4. Germline CDR1 reads MNHEY; CDR2 reads SVGAGI. The CDR3 sequence: CASIWTSGASYEQYF. CDR3 bases: TGTGCCAGCATCTGGACTAGCGGGGCCTCCTACGAGCAGTACTTC.

This rearrangement joins TRBV7-8 to TRBJ2-3; weak D call: TRBD2 (5 bases). CDR1 SGHVS and CDR2 FQNEAQ come from the germline V gene. V lost 4 bases to trimming and J lost 5 bases, with 19 bases between them. This CDR3 contains 16 residues. The CDR3 protein is CASSYGPYPGGDTQYF. The DNA of the CDR3 is TGTGCCAGCAGCTACGGGCCTTATCCCGGAGGAGATACGCAGTATTTT.

This chain uses TRBV5-1 with TRBJ1-2, with TRBD1 matching 8 bases. V dropped 4 bases and J dropped 4; count of bases not matched to a gene: 9. Germline CDR1 reads SGHRS; CDR2 reads YFSETQ. The CDR3 runs to 15 residues. The CDR3 region has the DNA TGCGCCAGCAGCAAAGGACAGGGTAGATCCTATGGCTACACCTTC. As protein: CASSKGQGRSYGYTF. Full variable domain (rest looked up from reference TRBV5-1 and TRBJ1-2): KAGVTQTPRYLIKTRGQQVTLSCSPISGHRSVSWYQQTPGQGLQFLFEYFSETQRNKGNFPGRFSGRQFSNSRSEMNVSTLELGDSALYLCASSKGQGRSYGYTFGSGTRLTVV.

The chain links TRBV6-6 to TRBJ2-2, with TRBD1 matching 11 bases. Germline loops: CDR1 MNHNY, CDR2 SVGAGI (reference sequence). J lost 4 bases, V lost 8 bases, and 6 bases had no gene match. The CDR3 is 15 residues long. CDR3 coding DNA: TGTGCCAGCGCTTGGGACAGGGGGTTCACCGGGGAGCTGTTTTTT. Protein product: CASAWDRGFTGELFF.

The V gene is TRBV6-6, the J gene TRBJ1-1, with TRBD1 matching over 7 bases. In germline, CDR1 is MNHNY, CDR2 SVGAGI (reference sequence). This CDR3 contains 13 residues. V trimming: 4 bases; J trimming: 9 bases; junction bases outside the gene matches: 8. The CDR3 is CASSSGQVSQAFF. As DNA, the CDR3 is TGTGCCAGCAGTTCCGGACAGGTTTCACAAGCTTTCTTT.

The rearrangement links TRBV4-3 to TRBJ2-2, with no clear D. Deletions cut 3 bases from V and 5 bases from J, with 16 bases between. The CDR3 has 16 amino acids. CDR1 is LGHNA and CDR2 is YSLEER in the germline V gene. CDR3 coding DNA: TGCGCCAGCAGCCATGATCCCCTAGTATCGACCGGGGAGCTGTTTTTT. Translation: CASSHDPLVSTGELFF.

This chain links TRBV19 with TRBJ1-2; 7 nucleotides agree with TRBD1. Germline V gene lookup returns CDR1 LNHDA and CDR2 SQIVND (reference sequence). The V segment lost 5 bases and the J segment 2 bases; nucleotides outside the gene matches: 8. The length of the CDR3 is 15 residues. The CDR3 DNA is TGTGCCAGTAGTGACGCCGGGACAGAGAACTATGGCTACACCTTC. This gives the protein CASSDAGTENYGYTF.

The gene calls are TRBV7-9 and TRBJ1-3; D is possibly TRBD1 (6 bases). The CDR3 extends over 13 amino acids. The V end was cut by 6 bases, the J end by 8 bases, with 14 bases between. CDR1 SEHNR and CDR2 FQNEAQ come from the germline V gene (reference sequence). Written as DNA, the CDR3 is TGTGCCAGCAGTCGACAGGTCGCGGACACCATATATTTT. Its translation: CASSRQVADTIYF.

The chain couples TRBV24-1 to TRBJ2-2; TRBD1 aligns across 7 bases. CDR1 and CDR2 (germline): KGHDR, SFDVKD. V was clipped by 4 bases and J by 6 bases; unmatched bases: 4. The CDR3 runs to 14 residues. CDR3 DNA: TGTGCCACCAGTGACTACAGGGGACCCGGGGAGCTGTTTTTT. This codes for CATSDYRGPGELFF.

J is TRBJ1-5 and V is TRBV6-1; weak D call: TRBD1 (6 bases). Germline V gene sequence: CDR1 MNHNS, CDR2 SASEGT. The length of the CDR3 is 13 residues. Trimming stripped 3 bases from V and 9 bases from J, with 12 bases between. The CDR3 protein is CASSDADSRPQHF. The CDR3 bases are TGTGCCAGCAGTGACGCGGACAGCCGGCCCCAGCATTTT.

The V and J genes are TRBV6-5 and TRBJ2-3; 7 bases map to TRBD2. With 8 bases clipped from V and 6 bases from J, the junction kept 17 bases outside the gene matches. CDR3 length: 16 amino acids. CDR1 and CDR2 from the germline V gene are MNHEY and SVGAGI. CDR3 sequence (DNA): TGTGCCAGCCGTTTGAGGGGAGGGGCGGCCGAGGATACGCAGTATTTT. Protein sequence: CASRLRGGAAEDTQYF.

This clone was detected a few times. The V gene is TRBV5-6, the J gene TRBJ1-1, with D unresolved. CDR3 size: 12 residues. The V and J ends lost 0 bases and 7 bases respectively, with 7 bases between them. Germline CDR1 is SGHDT and CDR2 is YYEEEE. The CDR3 reads CASSLEPSEAFF. For the CDR3, the DNA is TGTGCCAGCAGCTTGGAGCCAAGTGAAGCTTTCTTT.

The genes are TRBV7-2 and TRBJ2-5; a weak D match, TRBD2 (6 bases). V was shortened by 5 bases and J by 5 bases, with 15 bases between the two germline ends. Germline V lookup: CDR1 SGHTA, CDR2 FQGNSA. The CDR3 consists of 14 residues. The CDR3, as DNA: TGTGCCAGCAGCGCCGGGTACAGCGGGGAGACCCAGTACTTC. Residues: CASSAGYSGETQYF.

V gene TRBV18 combines with J gene TRBJ1-2; TRBD1 aligns across 7 bases. CDR1 KGHSH and CDR2 LQKENI come from the germline V gene. The J segment lost 3 bases and the V segment lost 1 base, leaving 2 bases of the junction unmatched. This CDR3 has 14 residues. The CDR3 nucleotides are TGTGCCAGCTCACCACTCGACAGGGACTATGGCTACACCTTC. This translates into CASSPLDRDYGYTF.